These 16 T cell receptor beta chains were sequenced from one sample in a study of T cell repertoires in cytomegalovirus infection. TCRdb reprocessed the reads via MiXCR and lists one record per CDR3 protein. The repertoire includes almost 500,000 distinct CDR3 sequences, around 10% of them detected once, and roughly 10% sits in the top ten. Source material: PBMCs. The receptors were sampled from a human donor in good health (CMV status not recorded). Some clones in this sample may be carry-over from other donors' samples.

This clonotype was seen ten or more times. The chain is built from TRBV7-9 and TRBJ1-1; TRBD1 aligns across 7 bases. V lost 4 bases to trimming and J lost 10 bases; unmatched junction nucleotides: 9. Looked up from germline, CDR1 is SEHNR and CDR2 is FQNEAQ (reference sequence). The CDR3 totals 13 residues. The CDR3 DNA is TGTGCCAGCAGCTCCACAGGGGCCCCTACAGCTTTCTTT. This sequence encodes CASSSTGAPTAFF.

J is TRBJ1-6 and V is TRBV20-1, with D possibly matching TRBD1 (6 bases). This CDR3 has 14 residues. CDR1 DFQATT and CDR2 SNEGSKA come from the germline V gene (reference sequence). The V end was cut by 3 bases, the J end by 8 bases, with 14 bases between. The CDR3 is CSASRGAKDSPLHF. CDR3 in DNA: TGCAGTGCTAGCCGGGGGGCGAAAGATTCACCCCTCCACTTT.

In its sample, this clonotype was seen many times. The CDR3 loop reads CASSLLLISSGANVLTF. The DNA of the CDR3 is TGTGCCAGCAGCTTACTTCTTATAAGCTCTGGGGCCAACGTCCTGACTTTC. This sequence joins TRBV11-2 and TRBJ2-6, with no clear D. Between the trimmed V and J ends, which lost 2 bases and 0 bases, there was a span of 11 bases. CDR3 length: 17 amino acids. Germline CDR1 reads SGHAT; CDR2 reads FQNNGV.

This clonotype was found many times. The chain has TRBV7-9 and TRBJ2-7; 7 bases fit TRBD1. This CDR3 contains 15 residues. CDR1 and CDR2 (germline): SEHNR, FQNEAQ (reference sequence). V lost 6 bases and J lost 5; bases outside the gene matches: 13. The DNA of the CDR3 is TGTGCCAGCAGTATCCGACAGGGTTCGGCGGACGAGCAGTACTTC. The encoded protein is CASSIRQGSADEQYF.

The rearrangement joins TRBV5-4 to TRBJ1-2; TRBD1 agrees at 9 bases. CDR1 is SGHNT and CDR2 is YYREEE in the germline V gene (reference sequence). CDR3 length: 17 amino acids. After removal of 4 bases from V and 4 bases from J, the junction contained 14 bases not matched to a gene. CDR3 loop: CASSDGQGPVNTYGYTF. The CDR3 nucleotides are TGTGCCAGCAGCGACGGACAGGGGCCCGTTAATACCTATGGCTACACCTTC.

This clonotype was detected many times. J is TRBJ2-5 and V is TRBV11-2; perhaps TRBD1 as D (6 bases). The germline V and J ends were trimmed by 1 base and 1 base, with 10 bases remaining between them. This CDR3 comprises 15 residues. Per germline, CDR1 SGHAT and CDR2 FQNNGV. CDR3 loop: CASSLGGTTQETQYF. CDR3 nucleotide sequence: TGTGCCAGCAGCTTAGGGGGGACAACCCAAGAGACCCAGTACTTC. The entire variable domain, with the rest obtained from reference TRBV11-2 and TRBJ2-5, is as follows: EAGVAQSPRYKIIEKRQSVAFWCNPISGHATLYWYQQILGQGPKLLIQFQNNGVVDDSQLPKDRFSAERLKGVDSTLKIQPAKLEDSAVYLCASSLGGTTQETQYFGPGTRLLVL.

This clonotype has a handful of counts. This chain uses TRBV9 with TRBJ2-1; no reliable D call. Looked up from germline, CDR1 is SGDLS and CDR2 is YYNGEE. The ends were cut back, 0 bases at V and 8 bases at J, with 9 bases in the middle. CDR3 length equals 13 residues. CDR3 sequence: CASSVVGKDEQFF. The DNA of the CDR3 is TGTGCCAGCAGCGTAGTAGGGAAGGATGAGCAGTTCTTC.

DNA for the CDR3: TGTGCCAGCAGTGTGGAGCGGTCTAGCACAGATACGCAGTATTTT. Translation: CASSVERSSTDTQYF. This sequence joins TRBV2 and TRBJ2-3; possibly TRBD2 for D (5 bases). The CDR3 runs to 15 residues. The V gene lost 4 bases and the J gene lost 0 bases, with 11 bases spanning the gap. CDR1 and CDR2 (germline): SNHLY, FYNNEI.

This clonotype has a handful of counts. The V and J genes are TRBV11-2 and TRBJ1-4; no reliable D call. The germline gives CDR1 SGHAT, CDR2 FQNNGV. The CDR3 has 15 amino acids. Between the trimmed V and J ends, which lost 0 bases and 0 bases, there was a span of 5 bases. The chain's CDR3 is CASSLERTTNEKLFF. For the CDR3, the DNA is TGTGCCAGCAGCTTAGAGAGAACAACTAATGAAAAACTGTTTTTT.

This clonotype was seen more than once but under ten times. The chain employs TRBV9 and TRBJ1-2, with D uncertain. V was pared by 4 bases and J by 7 bases, with 20 bases between. Germline CDR1 reads SGDLS; CDR2 reads YYNGEE. This CDR3 region has 15 residues. In DNA, the CDR3 is TGTGCCAGCAGCCCGATGGGGAGGCCTGTCGGTGGCTACACCTTC. Its translation is CASSPMGRPVGGYTF.

This clonotype was observed a few times. The chain has TRBV30 and TRBJ2-1; D ambiguous. Germline V lookup: CDR1 GTSNPN, CDR2 SVGIG (reference sequence). Trimming pared 0 bases from V and 7 bases from J, leaving 4 bases between. CDR3 size: 11 residues. CDR3 coding DNA: TGTGCCTGGAGTGTGGCGAATGAGCAGTTCTTC. Amino acid sequence: CAWSVANEQFF.

This clonotype was picked up a small number of times. This chain links TRBV9 with TRBJ2-1; D remains ambiguous. V lost 0 bases, J lost 4 bases, and 11 bases lay in between. This CDR3 has 15 amino acids. CDR1 and CDR2 from the germline V gene are SGDLS and YYNGEE. This CDR3 is CASSVGRADYNEQFF. The DNA of the CDR3 is TGTGCCAGCAGCGTAGGCCGGGCAGATTACAATGAGCAGTTCTTC.

This clonotype was recorded at least ten times. The chain links TRBV6-1 to TRBJ1-1; D not resolved. CDR3 length: 15 residues. V lost 3 bases and J lost 0, with 11 bases in between. The V gene's germline CDR1 is MNHNS and CDR2 SASEGT. CDR3 residues: CASSEPGRLNTEAFF. The CDR3 DNA reads as TGTGCCAGCAGTGAGCCAGGAAGACTGAACACTGAAGCTTTCTTT.

This sequence joins TRBV5-1 and TRBJ1-1; 8 bases fit TRBD1. This CDR3 is built from 14 residues. J gave up 4 bases and V 4 bases, and 6 bases lay outside the gene matches. CDR1 is SGHRS, CDR2 YFSETQ, per germline. The CDR3 region is CASSNQGAGTEAFF. CDR3 coding DNA: TGCGCCAGCAGCAACCAGGGGGCTGGCACTGAAGCTTTCTTT.

This clonotype was seen many times. The chain joins TRBV5-4 to TRBJ2-3; 8 positions match TRBD2. V was clipped by 1 base and J by 5 bases; unmatched bases: 9. Germline lookup yields CDR1 SGHNT and CDR2 YYREEE (reference sequence). This CDR3 is 16 amino acids long. This CDR3 reads CASSLIAGGLGDTQYF. CDR3 DNA: TGTGCCAGCAGCTTGATCGCGGGAGGCCTTGGAGATACGCAGTATTTT.

The table lists this clonotype with many counts. The J gene is TRBJ2-3, the V gene TRBV28; unclear D gene. CDR1 MDHEN and CDR2 SYDVKM come from the germline V gene. CDR3 length: 16 amino acids. V dropped 5 bases and J dropped 0 bases, with 15 bases sitting between them. CDR3 DNA sequence: TGTGCCAGCAGTCCATTTCTACTAACTAGCACAGATACGCAGTATTTT. It is translated as CASSPFLLTSTDTQYF.